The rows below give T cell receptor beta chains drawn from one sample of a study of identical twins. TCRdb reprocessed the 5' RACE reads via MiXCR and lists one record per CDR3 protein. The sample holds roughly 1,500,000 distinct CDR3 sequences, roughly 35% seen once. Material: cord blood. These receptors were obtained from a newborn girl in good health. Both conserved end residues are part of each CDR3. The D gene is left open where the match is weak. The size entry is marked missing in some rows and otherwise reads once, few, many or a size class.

TGCAGTGCTAGGTCTCTGGCCCAGTTTCCCCTAGCCAAAAACATTCAGTACTTC,CSARSLAQFPLAKNIQYF,TRBV20-1,-,TRBJ2-4,few
TGTGCCAGCAGCCAAGATCGTAGCTTCGGGGTTCAGAATCAGCCCCAGCATTTT,CASSQDRSFGVQNQPQHF,TRBV4-2,-,TRBJ1-5,few
TGTGCCATTCAACGGACTAGCGGGAGTCGCGATGAGCAGTTCTTC,CAIQRTSGSRDEQFF,TRBV10-3,TRBD2,TRBJ2-1,few
TGTGCCAGCACCCTCCGGGACAGGGGTGATACGCAGTATTTT,CASTLRDRGDTQYF,TRBV28,TRBD1,TRBJ2-3,few
TGTGCCTGGAGTAGAGACTTAAAATCAGATACGCAGTATTTT,CAWSRDLKSDTQYF,TRBV30,-,TRBJ2-3,-
TGTGCCAGCAGTTTTCCAGGGTCCGACGAGCAGTACTTC,CASSFPGSDEQYF,TRBV28,-,TRBJ2-7,few
TGTGCCAGCAGTTTATCCGGGATCAGCTCCTGCAATGAGCAGTTCTTC,CASSLSGISSCNEQFF,TRBV12-3/TRBV12-4,-,TRBJ2-1,-
TGTGCCAGCTCGGCAGTCAATGAGCAGTTCTTC,CASSAVNEQFF,TRBV3-1,-,TRBJ2-1,many
TGTGCCAGCAGTTTTCTCCACGAGCAGTACTTC,CASSFLHEQYF,TRBV28,-,TRBJ2-7,few
TGTGCCAGCAGCCTTCGGGCTAGCCGTTCTTTCACAGATACGCAGTATTTT,CASSLRASRSFTDTQYF,TRBV7-2,-,TRBJ2-3,few
TGCAGTGCCCCCAGACTAGCGGGACCGAACAATGAGCAGTTCTTC,CSAPRLAGPNNEQFF,TRBV20-1,TRBD2,TRBJ2-1,-
TGTGCCAGCAGCGTAGCCTCTCCCCAGCGGGGTGACACCGGGGAGCTGTTTTTT,CASSVASPQRGDTGELFF,TRBV9,TRBD2,TRBJ2-2,-
TGTGCCATCAGGCTATCCCGACTAGCGGGAGGGGGAGATACGCAGTATTTT,CAIRLSRLAGGGDTQYF,TRBV10-3,TRBD2,TRBJ2-3,once
TGCGCCAGCAGCTTGGCACCAGGGGGGGTCTACGAGCAGTACTTC,CASSLAPGGVYEQYF,TRBV5-1,-,TRBJ2-7,few
TGCAGTGCTAGTTGGGCGGGGGGGAGTTGGAATGAGCAGTTCTTC,CSASWAGGSWNEQFF,TRBV20-1,TRBD2,TRBJ2-1,-
TGCGCCAGCAGCTCCCGGGACAGAGCTAACTATGGCTACACCTTC,CASSSRDRANYGYTF,TRBV5-1,TRBD1,TRBJ1-2,many
TGTGCCAGCAGTTTAGGAGCGGGTCCGAACACCGGGGAGCTGTTTTTT,CASSLGAGPNTGELFF,TRBV28,-,TRBJ2-2,-
TGTGCCAGCAGCTTAGCTGGAGGAGTGGGGACTGAAGCTTTCTTT,CASSLAGGVGTEAFF,TRBV7-9,-,TRBJ1-1,-
TGTGCCAGCAGCTTAGTCCCCTCGAGCGGGAGTTTCCCTGGGCAGGCTTTCGAGCAGTACTTC,CASSLVPSSGSFPGQAFEQYF,TRBV7-6,TRBD2,TRBJ2-7,-
TGTGCCAGCAGCTCGAGACTAGACAGGGCTGGCGACGAGCAGTACTTC,CASSSRLDRAGDEQYF,TRBV7-9,-,TRBJ2-7,few
TGTGCCAGCAGCCAAGATCCTTTTGGACTAGCGGGAAGGGATGAGCAGTTCTTC,CASSQDPFGLAGRDEQFF,TRBV14,TRBD2,TRBJ2-1,-
TGCAGTGCTATACGGGAGGGCTACTCCTACGAGCAGTACTTC,CSAIREGYSYEQYF,TRBV20-1,TRBD2,TRBJ2-7,few